The 8 T cell receptor beta chains reported below all come from one sample, sequenced in a study of blood T cell repertoires in COVID-19. Generated by immunoSEQ multiplex PCR, the TCRdb table keeps only in-frame clones and is missing some. The table shows about 170,000 clones, with about 79% occurring only once. Sequences were obtained from PBMCs or T cells enriched from blood (not recorded which). The receptors stem from a man in his fifties or sixties who had recovered from COVID-19.

The rearrangement uses TRBV19 and TRBJ2-7; D is possibly TRBD2 (5 bases). CDR1 and CDR2 from the germline V gene are LNHDA and SQIVND (reference sequence). Trimming pared 8 bases from V and 2 bases from J, leaving 10 bases between. CDR3 length: 12 amino acids. The CDR3 region has the DNA TGTGCCAGTGACGACGGGACCTACGAGCAGTACTTC. Translated: CASDDGTYEQYF.

This clone was seen a handful of times. This chain uses TRBV10-1 with TRBJ1-2; a possible D gene is TRBD1 (5 bases). The germline V gene encodes CDR1 WNHNN and CDR2 SYGVQD (reference sequence). V lost 0 bases and J 4 bases, leaving 12 bases between the germline ends. CDR3 size: 15 residues. This CDR3 is CASSESAGGSYGYTF. CDR3 DNA sequence: TGCGCCAGCAGTGAGTCGGCGGGGGGAAGCTATGGCTACACCTTC.

This clone was seen only once. V usage is TRBV19 and J usage is TRBJ2-1; D call uncertain. V lost 3 bases and J lost 9, with 12 bases in between. Germline CDR1 reads LNHDA; CDR2 reads SQIVND (reference sequence). The CDR3 consists of 13 residues. CDR3 bases: TGTGCCAGTAGTATCCGTCGGTTAACTGAGCAGTTCTTC. Translation: CASSIRRLTEQFF.

The chain has TRBV13 and TRBJ1-5; tentative D call: TRBD1 (6 bases). The CDR3 totals 15 residues. V dropped 4 bases and J dropped 5 bases, with 15 bases sitting between them. Germline V lookup: CDR1 PRHDT, CDR2 FYEKMQ (reference sequence). The CDR3: CASSSTKGGDQPQHF. Here the CDR3 DNA reads TGTGCCAGCAGCTCGACAAAAGGGGGGGATCAGCCCCAGCATTTT.

This chain links TRBV2 with TRBJ1-2; D is perhaps TRBD1 (5 bases). V lost 6 bases and J lost 2, with 16 bases in between. Germline lookup yields CDR1 SNHLY and CDR2 FYNNEI. This CDR3 comprises 15 residues. The CDR3 is CASSSMQGSNYGYTF. CDR3 nucleotide sequence: TGTGCCAGCAGCTCTATGCAGGGCTCCAACTATGGCTACACCTTC. Full variable domain (rest looked up from reference TRBV2 and TRBJ1-2): EPEVTQTPSHQVTQMGQEVILRCVPISNHLYFYWYRQILGQKVEFLVSFYNNEISEKSEIFDDQFSVERPDGSNFTLKIRSTKLEDSAMYFCASSSMQGSNYGYTFGSGTRLTVV.

V usage is TRBV2 and J usage is TRBJ1-1; 11 nucleotides match TRBD1. Germline V lookup: CDR1 SNHLY, CDR2 FYNNEI. J lost 1 base, V lost 4 bases, and 2 bases had no gene match. The CDR3 is 15 amino acids. The CDR3 coding sequence is TGTGCCAGCAGTGGGGACAGGGGGGGGAACACTGAAGCTTTCTTT. It codes for CASSGDRGGNTEAFF.

The rearrangement uses TRBV19 and TRBJ1-5; 9 bases agree with TRBD1. The V and J ends lost 3 bases and 7 bases, in that order; junction bases with no gene match: 7. Germline CDR1 is LNHDA and CDR2 is SQIVND (reference sequence). This CDR3 comprises 15 residues. CDR3 nucleotides: TGTGCCAGTAGTATGGTAACAGGGGGCAGGCAGCCCCAGCATTTT. It yields the protein CASSMVTGGRQPQHF.

The chain combines TRBV28 with TRBJ1-5; a possible D gene is TRBD1 (6 bases). V lost 5 bases to trimming and J lost 5 bases, with 13 bases between them. CDR1 and CDR2 (germline): MDHEN, SYDVKM. This CDR3 is 14 amino acids long. The CDR3 loop reads CASSAAGGHQPQHF. In DNA form, the CDR3 reads TGTGCCAGCAGTGCTGCGGGGGGGCATCAGCCCCAGCATTTT.